A single sample is the source of the 25 T cell receptor beta chains below, sequenced in a study of T cell changes during pregnancy in multiple sclerosis. Only in-frame clones appear in the TCRdb table, and some are missing; sequencing was by immunoSEQ multiplex PCR. The sample has about 40,000 clones, 94% seen once. The sequencing used peripheral blood, collected in the third trimester of pregnancy. These receptors were collected from a female donor with multiple sclerosis, enrolled in a pregnancy study.

The V gene is TRBV5-6, the J gene TRBJ2-3; TRBD1 is a possible D gene (5 bases). V was pared by 3 bases and J by 1 base, with 6 bases between. Germline V gene lookup returns CDR1 SGHDT and CDR2 YYEEEE. This CDR3 region has 13 residues. CDR3 nucleotides: TGTGCCAGCAGCTCACAGGGCACAGATACGCAGTATTTT. This codes for CASSSQGTDTQYF.

The chain recombines TRBV6-5 with TRBJ2-6; tentative D call: TRBD2 (5 bases). The CDR3 sequence is 15 residues long. The ends were cut back, 5 bases at V and 1 base at J, with 9 bases in the middle. Germline lookup yields CDR1 MNHEY and CDR2 SVGAGI. The CDR3 region has the DNA TGTGCCAGCAGTATCCCGGGGTCTGGGGCCAACGTCCTGACTTTC. Protein sequence: CASSIPGSGANVLTF.

This rearrangement joins TRBV28 to TRBJ2-1; no reliable D call. Germline values: CDR1 MDHEN, CDR2 SYDVKM. V gave up 10 bases and J gave up 8 bases, with 24 bases separating them. CDR3 length: 15 amino acids. This chain's CDR3 is CATLTPTEDRDEQFF. In nucleotides, the CDR3 is TGTGCCACCCTGACTCCAACGGAAGATCGCGATGAGCAGTTCTTC.

This chain links TRBV6-8 with TRBJ2-1, with D possibly matching TRBD2 (6 bases). The CDR3 has 18 amino acids. Trimming took off 6 bases at V and 0 bases at J, with 21 bases between the two ends. Looked up from germline, CDR1 is MNHGY and CDR2 is SAAAGT. The DNA of the CDR3 is TGTGCCAGCAGCCCCCCGACTAGATCGCAAAGCTCCTACAATGAGCAGTTCTTC. Residues: CASSPPTRSQSSYNEQFF.

This chain links TRBV28 with TRBJ2-7; 13 bases are shared with TRBD2. CDR1 is MDHEN and CDR2 is SYDVKM in the germline V gene. The CDR3 is made up of 17 amino acids. The V and J ends lost 4 bases and 7 bases, in that order; junction bases with no gene match: 13. The CDR3 DNA sequence: TGTGCCAGCAGTTCCTCCGGACTAGCGGGAGACTCCTGGGAGCAGTACTTC. Its protein product is CASSSSGLAGDSWEQYF.

The rearrangement uses TRBV7-2 and TRBJ2-6; D not resolved. CDR1 and CDR2 (germline): SGHTA, FQGNSA. The germline V and J ends were trimmed by 1 base and 1 base, with 11 bases remaining between them. The CDR3 extends over 17 amino acids. The CDR3 DNA reads as TGTGCCAGCAGCTTAGTGGTTCTGAGTTCTGGGGCCAACGTCCTGACTTTC. Protein: CASSLVVLSSGANVLTF.

The chain joins TRBV30 to TRBJ1-3; perhaps TRBD1 as D (5 bases). Germline loops: CDR1 GTSNPN, CDR2 SVGIG (reference sequence). The CDR3 contains 13 residues. V was trimmed by 4 bases and J by 2 bases, leaving 9 bases between them. CDR3 in amino acids: CAWNRGAGNTIYF. The DNA of the CDR3 is TGTGCCTGGAATCGGGGGGCTGGAAACACCATATATTTT.

The V gene is TRBV5-1, the J gene TRBJ1-1; D not certain. CDR3 length: 15 amino acids. V lost 2 bases and J 1 base, leaving 12 bases between the germline ends. Germline values: CDR1 SGHRS, CDR2 YFSETQ. This CDR3 reads CASSFTSGGNTEAFF. CDR3 nucleotides: TGCGCCAGCAGCTTTACCAGTGGAGGGAACACTGAAGCTTTCTTT.

The chain couples TRBV30 to TRBJ2-3, with 9 bases fitting TRBD2. J gave up 4 bases and V 2 bases, and 4 bases lay outside the gene matches. Germline CDR1 reads GTSNPN; CDR2 reads SVGIG (reference sequence). The CDR3 spans 14 residues. This chain's CDR3 is CAWSRRGGSDTQYF. DNA of the CDR3: TGTGCCTGGAGTAGGCGGGGGGGGTCAGATACGCAGTATTTT.

The chain employs TRBV25-1 and TRBJ2-1; weak D call: TRBD1 (5 bases). The CDR3 runs to 14 residues. The V gene's germline CDR1 is MGHDK and CDR2 SYGVNS. Trimming stripped 5 bases from V and 8 bases from J, with 16 bases between. CDR3 protein: CASSWGREIDEQFF. The DNA of the CDR3 is TGTGCCAGCAGTTGGGGCAGGGAAATCGATGAGCAGTTCTTC.

The V and J genes are TRBV30 and TRBJ1-1, with D possibly being TRBD1 (6 bases). Germline V CDR1 and CDR2: GTSNPN, SVGIG (reference sequence). V was shortened by 7 bases and J by 2 bases, with 14 bases between the two germline ends. CDR3 length equals 13 residues. This CDR3 is CASQAGANTEAFF. In DNA, the CDR3 is TGTGCCTCCCAAGCAGGGGCTAACACTGAAGCTTTCTTT.

The rearrangement links TRBV6-5 to TRBJ2-2, with 12 bases fitting TRBD2. Per the germline V gene, CDR1 is MNHEY and CDR2 is SVGAGI. With 4 bases clipped from V and 7 bases from J, the junction kept 4 bases outside the gene matches. The CDR3 consists of 15 residues. The CDR3 is CASSSSGGADGELFF. The CDR3 bases are TGTGCCAGCAGTTCTAGCGGGGGGGCCGACGGGGAGCTGTTTTTT.

The chain has TRBV9 and TRBJ2-1; no firm D call. V lost 4 bases and J lost 8, with 13 bases in between. The CDR3 covers 13 residues. Germline V CDR1 and CDR2: SGDLS, YYNGEE. The CDR3 loop reads CASSTQTVDEQFF. The CDR3, as DNA: TGTGCCAGCAGCACCCAAACGGTGGATGAGCAGTTCTTC.

The chain recombines TRBV19 with TRBJ1-5, with 9 bases lining up with TRBD1. The CDR3 loop spans 15 amino acids. CDR1 and CDR2 from the germline V gene are LNHDA and SQIVND (reference sequence). V dropped 4 bases and J dropped 4; count of bases not matched to a gene: 5. This CDR3 reads CASSTTGGWNQPQHF. For the CDR3, the DNA is TGTGCCAGTAGTACAACAGGGGGCTGGAATCAGCCCCAGCATTTT.

The V call is TRBV18, the J call TRBJ2-5; tentatively, D is TRBD2 (5 bases). The better agreement between TRBJ2-7 and the DNA end casts doubt on the J call. CDR1 and CDR2 (germline): KGHSH, LQKENI. The length of the CDR3 is 12 residues. CDR3 nucleotide sequence: TGTGCCAGCTCAACTAGCTCCTACGAGCAGTACTTC. Its translation: CASSTSSYEQYF.

This clone was seen once. The chain links TRBV6-1 to TRBJ2-4; D is uncertain. In germline, CDR1 is MNHNS, CDR2 SASEGT. The length of the CDR3 is 14 residues. Trimming left V 3 bases short and J 2 bases short, with 8 bases between. Here the CDR3 DNA reads TGTGCCAGCAGTGAGCGGCAGTCCAAAAACATTCAGTACTTC. It encodes CASSERQSKNIQYF.

The V call is TRBV18, the J call TRBJ2-1; TRBD2 matches at 10 bases. The CDR3 is 17 residues long. J lost 3 bases, V lost 1 base, and 6 bases had no gene match. Germline CDR1 is KGHSH and CDR2 is LQKENI. The chain's CDR3 is CASSPLPTSGYYNEQFF. The CDR3 DNA follows: TGTGCCAGCTCACCACTCCCGACTAGCGGGTACTACAATGAGCAGTTCTTC.

J is TRBJ2-1 and V is TRBV7-2, with 7 nucleotides matching TRBD1. This CDR3 is 15 amino acids long. Germline values: CDR1 SGHTA, CDR2 FQGNSA. Trimming took 6 bases from V and 8 from J; bases not matched to a gene: 13. The CDR3 DNA reads TGTGCCAGCAGTAATGACAGGGTCGTTTGGTATGAGCAGTTCTTC. This codes for CASSNDRVVWYEQFF. The variable domain in full, with the rest retrieved from reference TRBV7-2 and TRBJ2-1, is GAGVSQSPSNKVTEKGKDVELRCDPISGHTALYWYRQSLGQGLEFLIYFQGNSAPDKSGLPSDRFSAERTGGSVSTLTIQRTQQEDSAVYLCASSNDRVVWYEQFFGPGTRLTVL.

This chain joins TRBV19 and TRBJ1-1; no clear D gene. The CDR3 is 14 residues long. Germline assignment: CDR1 LNHDA and CDR2 SQIVND (reference sequence). V lost 1 base and J lost 0, with 6 bases in between. CDR3 amino acids: CASSIGLMNTEAFF. In DNA form, the CDR3 reads TGTGCCAGTAGTATAGGCCTAATGAACACTGAAGCTTTCTTT.

The chain couples TRBV9 to TRBJ1-6; TRBD1 aligns across 7 bases. The CDR3 extends over 15 amino acids. The J segment lost 5 bases and the V segment lost 2 bases, leaving 4 bases of the junction unmatched. Germline V CDR1 and CDR2: SGDLS, YYNGEE. CDR3 sequence: CASSVRQGDNSPLHF. CDR3 nucleotide sequence: TGTGCCAGCAGCGTGAGACAGGGAGATAATTCACCCCTCCACTTT. The variable domain in full, completed from reference TRBV9 and TRBJ1-6, reads DSGVTQTPKHLITATGQRVTLRCSPRSGDLSVYWYQQSLDQGLQFLIQYYNGEERAKGNILERFSAQQFPDLHSELNLSSLELGDSALYFCASSVRQGDNSPLHFGNGTRLTVT.

The chain recombines TRBV5-4 with TRBJ1-1; D unresolved. The CDR3 extends over 11 amino acids. V lost 4 bases to trimming and J lost 8 bases, with 9 bases between them. Germline V gene lookup returns CDR1 SGHNT and CDR2 YYREEE (reference sequence). CDR3 DNA sequence: TGTGCCAGCAGCGCGGGGATAGAAGCTTTCTTT. As protein: CASSAGIEAFF.

The chain combines TRBV6-5 with TRBJ2-2, with unresolved D. Germline V CDR1 and CDR2: MNHEY, SVGAGI. This CDR3 has 11 residues. Trimming stripped 5 bases from V and 5 bases from J, with 3 bases between. The CDR3 here is CASSRTGELFF. The CDR3, as DNA: TGTGCCAGCAGTCGGACCGGGGAGCTGTTTTTT.

The J gene is TRBJ2-1, the V gene TRBV10-1; D is uncertain. Germline-derived CDR1 and CDR2 are WNHNN and SYGVQD (reference sequence). V was cut by 1 base and J by 4 bases, with 11 bases left in between. The CDR3 consists of 15 residues. The CDR3, as DNA: TGCGCCAGCAGTGAGTGTGCGCTAGGTTACAATGAGCAGTTCTTC. Residues: CASSECALGYNEQFF.

The chain has TRBV2 and TRBJ2-2; D is possibly TRBD2 (5 bases). This CDR3 spans 19 amino acids. V lost 2 bases, J lost 1 base, and 20 bases lay in between. Germline CDR1 SNHLY, CDR2 FYNNEI. The CDR3 nucleotides are TGTGCCAGCAGTGAATCCGGAGATAGTGCTAGCAGGAACACCGGGGAGCTGTTTTTT. The encoded protein is CASSESGDSASRNTGELFF.

V gene TRBV21-1 combines with J gene TRBJ2-7; the table's D call, TRBD2, was not checked against the DNA. TRBV21-1 is a pseudogene segment. This CDR3 has 13 amino acids. CDR3 in amino acids: CASNPRVKYEQYF. In nucleotides, the CDR3 is TGTGCCAGCAATCCCCGGGTCAAATACGAGCAGTACTTC.